The next 20 T cell receptor beta chains were all read from a single sample in a study of OX40 agonist ivuxolimab in advanced cancers. Only in-frame clones appear in the TCRdb table, and some are missing; sequencing was by immunoSEQ multiplex PCR. This table has tens of thousands of clones, around nine tenths appearing once. Sequenced material: CD4+ or CD8+ T cells sorted from blood, taken in a trial of the OX40 agonist ivuxolimab. Every receptor here comes from an adult with an advanced solid tumor such as melanoma, head and neck, liver or kidney cancer.

This chain connects TRBV28 to TRBJ2-3; D is unclear. The CDR3 is 14 amino acids. The V and J ends lost 6 bases and 0 bases respectively, with 10 bases between them. CDR1 and CDR2 from the germline V gene are MDHEN and SYDVKM. The CDR3 nucleotides read TGTGCCAGCAGCCGTGGTGGCAGCACAGATACGCAGTATTTT. This sequence encodes CASSRGGSTDTQYF.

The J gene is TRBJ2-7, the V gene TRBV5-1, with 11 bases lining up with TRBD2. This CDR3 spans 15 amino acids. The junction had 7 bases not matched to a gene; V was cut back by 2 bases and J by 6 bases. Germline V lookup: CDR1 SGHRS, CDR2 YFSETQ. The CDR3 coding sequence is TGCGCCAGCAGCTTTGTAGCGGGAGGGCCGGGCGAGCAGTACTTC. The encoded protein is CASSFVAGGPGEQYF. The full variable domain, completed using reference TRBV5-1 and TRBJ2-7, is KAGVTQTPRYLIKTRGQQVTLSCSPISGHRSVSWYQQTPGQGLQFLFEYFSETQRNKGNFPGRFSGRQFSNSRSEMNVSTLELGDSALYLCASSFVAGGPGEQYFGPGTRLTVT.

The chain joins TRBV18 to TRBJ2-5; D unresolved. This CDR3 contains 13 residues. Germline assignment: CDR1 KGHSH and CDR2 LQKENI. V was shortened by 3 bases and J by 2 bases, with 7 bases between the two germline ends. The chain's CDR3 is CASSPGIQETQYF. CDR3 nucleotides: TGTGCCAGCTCACCTGGAATACAAGAGACCCAGTACTTC.

This clone was recorded only once. The V and J genes are TRBV6-1 and TRBJ1-2; unclear D gene. Trimming left V 11 bases short and J 1 base short, with 14 bases between. The CDR3 is 13 residues long. From germline, CDR1 is MNHNS and CDR2 SASEGT. The CDR3, as DNA: TGTGCCGGGTCCGTTGGGTTTAACTATGGCTACACCTTC. Protein sequence: CAGSVGFNYGYTF.

The V and J genes are TRBV10-2 and TRBJ2-7, with 11 bases aligning to TRBD1. The germline CDR1 and CDR2 sequences are WSHSY and SAAADI. The V gene end was trimmed by 6 bases and the J gene end by 2 bases; junction bases not matched to a gene: 3. The CDR3 runs to 14 residues. The CDR3 DNA is TGCGCCAGCAGGCCGGGACAGGGGGCCTACGAGCAGTACTTC. Amino acid sequence: CASRPGQGAYEQYF.

The J gene is TRBJ2-1, the V gene TRBV6-1, with TRBD1 identical over 9 bases. CDR3 length equals 15 residues. Germline CDR1 reads MNHNS; CDR2 reads SASEGT. The V and J ends lost 4 bases and 8 bases, in that order; junction bases with no gene match: 9. CDR3 nucleotides: TGTGCCAGCAGTGCCCCCGGGACAGGGTATCATGAGCAGTTCTTC. Protein product: CASSAPGTGYHEQFF.

V gene TRBV19 combines with J gene TRBJ1-4, with D possibly TRBD1 on 6 matching bases. Trimming shortened V by 5 bases and J by 8 bases, and 18 bases separated the two germline ends. Germline V gene lookup returns CDR1 LNHDA and CDR2 SQIVND (reference sequence). CDR3 length: 15 amino acids. In DNA form, the CDR3 reads TGTGCCAGTAGTCCCGGACTACGGGGGCAGGAAAAACTGTTTTTT. The encoded protein is CASSPGLRGQEKLFF.

The gene calls are TRBV2 and TRBJ2-5; the match to TRBD2 covers 15 bases. V shed 7 bases and J 7 bases; nucleotides not matched to a gene: 10. The CDR3 spans 16 residues. Germline V lookup: CDR1 SNHLY, CDR2 FYNNEI. In nucleotides, the CDR3 is TGTGCCAGCAAGTGGACCGGGACTAGCGGGAGGTCGACCCAGTACTTC. Translation: CASKWTGTSGRSTQYF. Drawing the rest from reference TRBV2 and TRBJ2-5, the complete variable domain is EPEVTQTPSHQVTQMGQEVILRCVPISNHLYFYWYRQILGQKVEFLVSFYNNEISEKSEIFDDQFSVERPDGSNFTLKIRSTKLEDSAMYFCASKWTGTSGRSTQYFGPGTRLLVL.

The gene calls are TRBV2 and TRBJ2-6; D is ambiguous. CDR3 length: 16 amino acids. Looked up from germline, CDR1 is SNHLY and CDR2 is FYNNEI. V was shortened by 4 bases and J by 0 bases, with 10 bases between the two germline ends. The CDR3 coding sequence is TGTGCCAGCAGTGGACTCACAGACTCTGGGGCCAACGTCCTGACTTTC. Translation gives CASSGLTDSGANVLTF.

V gene TRBV28 combines with J gene TRBJ2-3, with 9 bases aligning to TRBD2. CDR1 and CDR2 (germline): MDHEN, SYDVKM. Germline trimming cut 10 bases from V and 4 bases from J; bases unmatched to any gene: 18. CDR3 length: 17 residues. The CDR3 loop is CATSQILAGWWADTQYF. CDR3 sequence (DNA): TGTGCCACCAGCCAAATCCTAGCGGGGTGGTGGGCAGATACGCAGTATTTT. The complete variable domain, with remaining parts taken from reference TRBV28 and TRBJ2-3, reads DVKVTQSSRYLVKRTGEKVFLECVQDMDHENMFWYRQDPGLGLRLIYFSYDVKMKEKGDIPEGYSVSREKKERFSLILESASTNQTSMYLCATSQILAGWWADTQYFGPGTRLTVL.

This chain links TRBV15 with TRBJ2-1, with 11 bases matching TRBD2. Germline CDR1 and CDR2: LNHNV and YYDKDF (reference sequence). V trimming: 2 bases; J trimming: 4 bases; junction bases outside the gene matches: 1. This CDR3 has 15 residues. The CDR3 region has the DNA TGTGCCACCAGCAGAAGACTAGCGGGGTACAATGAGCAGTTCTTC. This sequence encodes CATSRRLAGYNEQFF.

The J gene is TRBJ2-6, the V gene TRBV7-8; TRBD2 might be the D (5 bases). CDR3 length: 18 residues. V lost 5 bases to trimming and J lost 0 bases, with 17 bases between them. Germline CDR1 SGHVS, CDR2 FQNEAQ. CDR3 in amino acids: CASSQVGGLGSGANVLTF. Here the CDR3 DNA reads TGTGCCAGCAGCCAAGTGGGCGGGTTGGGCTCTGGGGCCAACGTCCTGACTTTC.

This chain uses TRBV29-1 with TRBJ1-1; D is ambiguous. CDR3 length: 14 residues. Germline CDR1 is SQVTM and CDR2 is ANQGSEA. The V gene lost 5 bases and the J gene lost 4 bases, with 17 bases spanning the gap. CDR3 nucleotides: TGCAGCGTTCACCGGTATGAGACGAGCACTGAAGCTTTCTTT. Its protein product is CSVHRYETSTEAFF.

This chain uses TRBV27 with TRBJ2-1; 10 bases align to TRBD1. Germline lookup yields CDR1 MNHEY and CDR2 SMNVEV (reference sequence). Trimming cost V 5 bases and J 9 bases; bases outside gene matches: 7. This CDR3 has 14 amino acids. The CDR3 protein is CASSPGQGMSEQFF. DNA of the CDR3: TGTGCCAGCAGTCCGGGACAGGGGATGAGTGAGCAGTTCTTC.

The J gene is TRBJ2-1, the V gene TRBV18; 13 nucleotides match TRBD2. V trimming: 3 bases; J trimming: 2 bases; junction bases outside the gene matches: 7. Per the germline V gene, CDR1 is KGHSH and CDR2 is LQKENI. The CDR3 is 18 amino acids. As DNA, the CDR3 is TGTGCCAGCTCACCTCCCCGGGGACTAGCGGGAACCTACAATGAGCAGTTCTTC. It is translated as CASSPPRGLAGTYNEQFF.

The chain carries TRBV19 and TRBJ2-1, with 14 bases matching TRBD2. The CDR3 loop spans 19 amino acids. V dropped 1 base and J dropped 4; count of bases not matched to a gene: 9. The germline V gene has CDR1 LNHDA and CDR2 SQIVND (reference sequence). The CDR3 sequence: CASSIGGTSGSPRYNEQFF. The CDR3 nucleotides are TGTGCCAGTAGTATAGGTGGGACTAGCGGGAGTCCCAGGTACAATGAGCAGTTCTTC.

The V call is TRBV19, the J call TRBJ2-1; TRBD2 might be the D (5 bases). The CDR3 is 15 residues long. Germline V gene sequence: CDR1 LNHDA, CDR2 SQIVND (reference sequence). V was clipped by 7 bases and J by 4 bases, with 17 bases between them. CDR3 sequence reads: CASTPQGQRYNEQFF. The CDR3 DNA reads as TGTGCCAGTACTCCTCAAGGGCAGCGGTACAATGAGCAGTTCTTC.

This chain links TRBV7-2 with TRBJ2-7; either TRBD1 or TRBD2 may fit D (5 bases each). Germline lookup yields CDR1 SGHTA and CDR2 FQGNSA. Trimming pared 5 bases from V and 6 bases from J, leaving 14 bases between. CDR3 length: 13 amino acids. The CDR3 coding sequence is TGTGCCAGCAGCGAATGGTATGGGGGCGAGCAGTACTTC. Its protein product is CASSEWYGGEQYF. The full variable domain, with the rest looked up from reference TRBV7-2 and TRBJ2-7, is GAGVSQSPSNKVTEKGKDVELRCDPISGHTALYWYRQSLGQGLEFLIYFQGNSAPDKSGLPSDRFSAERTGGSVSTLTIQRTQQEDSAVYLCASSEWYGGEQYFGPGTRLTVT.

The chain is built from TRBV6-5 and TRBJ1-4; D ambiguous. In germline, CDR1 is MNHEY, CDR2 SVGAGI. V dropped 6 bases and J dropped 6 bases, with 14 bases sitting between them. The CDR3 covers 14 residues. The CDR3 loop reads CASSIDWEDEKLFF. CDR3 nucleotide sequence: TGTGCCAGCAGCATAGATTGGGAGGATGAAAAACTGTTTTTT.

J is TRBJ2-7 and V is TRBV19; D assignment may be TRBD1 or TRBD2 (5 bases each). V was pared by 4 bases and J by 1 base, with 14 bases between. The CDR3 has 15 residues. Germline V gene lookup returns CDR1 LNHDA and CDR2 SQIVND (reference sequence). The CDR3 DNA reads TGTGCCAGTAGTAGAGGGGACGGAAGATCCTACGAGCAGTACTTC. This codes for CASSRGDGRSYEQYF.